The text below deals with one T cell receptor beta chain. Under the authors' procedure: The assay estimated nucleated cells by amplifying reference gene primers. Sequenced by immunoSEQ multiplex PCR; TCRdb stores in-frame clones only, minus some. The V and J calls and clone size come from that table; D and trimming were worked out from the DNA. The table has about 210,000 clones, about 90% seen once. These data come from a study of blood T cell repertoires in COVID-19. Study-level information: Samples of COVID-19 (acute and convalescent) were obtained from the United States, Italy and Spain. T cells, B-cell-depleted T cells, or PBMCs provided the cDNA or gDNA that served as material.

Unmatched junction bases numbered 8, after V lost 6 bases and J lost 4 bases. The CDR3 contains 15 residues. Germline-derived CDR1 and CDR2 are LGHDT and YNNKEL (reference sequence). The specimen was peripheral blood. The origin of this receptor is a man aged 25 to 40 with acute or convalescent COVID-19. The chain joins TRBV3-1 (or the pseudogene TRBV3-2) to TRBJ2-3, with 9 bases that match TRBD2. This chain's CDR3 is CASSPNSGSSDTQYF. In nucleotides, the CDR3 is TGTGCCAGCAGTCCCAATAGCGGGAGTTCAGATACGCAGTATTTT.